This T cell receptor beta chain was recorded in a study of blood T cell repertoires in COVID-19. The CDR3 loop spans 18 amino acids. The V segment lost 2 bases and the J segment 7 bases; nucleotides outside the gene matches: 14. CDR1 and CDR2 from the germline V gene are MNHEY and SVGEGT. Some clones are missing from TCRdb's copy, which holds only in-frame ones; the method was immunoSEQ multiplex PCR. The table includes 290,000 or so clones, approximately 86% detected once. This TCR came from a woman aged 18-29 years who had recovered from COVID-19. The specimen sequenced was PBMCs or T cells enriched from blood (not recorded which). The chain uses TRBV6-2 or TRBV6-3 and TRBJ1-5; 10 bases are shared with TRBD1. The CDR3 nucleotides are TGTGCCAGCAGTTACACCCGGTGGACAGGGGGGATAGAGCAGCCCCAGCATTTT. Protein: CASSYTRWTGGIEQPQHF.